This TCR beta chain was found in a study of CD8+ T cells in alopecia areata. This clone has just a few counts. The CDR3 extends over 14 amino acids. V lost 2 bases to trimming and J lost 0 bases; unmatched junction nucleotides: 1. Germline CDR1 is LNHDA and CDR2 is SQIVND (reference sequence). The treatment was: oral pan-JAK inhibitor, 5-10 mg twice daily. Extraction and reverse transcription of RNA yielded cDNA as the sequencing template. Assay used: immunoSEQ multiplex PCR; TCRdb lists only in-frame clones, some missing. The data hold about 120,000 clones, with 53% observed a single time. This chain connects TRBV19 to TRBJ2-7; 7 bases align to TRBD1. Sequences were derived from CD4+ T cells sorted from blood, sampled at week 4, from a patient treated with tofacitinib. This clonotype originated in a human donor with alopecia areata. Written as DNA, the CDR3 is TGTGCCAGTAGTATACGGGACAGCTCCTACGAGCAGTACTTC. Protein sequence: CASSIRDSSYEQYF.